This passage covers 13 T cell receptor beta chains from one sample sequenced in a study of blood T cell repertoires in COVID-19 (dated by TCRdb to the early 2020s). The library was obtained by the immunoSEQ multiplex PCR assay. TCRdb's version of the immuneACCESS table is confined to in-frame rearrangements and falls short of the full clone set. An unresolved V gene accounts for under half of the shortfall where checked; the remainder is of unknown origin. In all, the sample holds roughly 160,000 clones, and approximately 84% of those were seen once. The biggest ten clones account for about a tenth of the sample. Material: peripheral blood. The receptor source for this set is a man aged 70 or older with active or convalescent COVID-19.

J is TRBJ2-7 and V is TRBV7-8; TRBD2 is a possible D gene (7 bases). The CDR3 totals 15 residues. Per the germline V gene, CDR1 is SGHVS and CDR2 is FQNEAQ. The V end was cut by 1 base, the J end by 2 bases, with 12 bases between. DNA of the CDR3: TGTGCCAGCAGCTTAGTACAGGGAGGGACCTACGAGCAGTACTTC. Translation: CASSLVQGGTYEQYF.

The rearrangement links TRBV7-9 to TRBJ1-1; D ambiguous. The CDR3 extends over 14 amino acids. V lost 1 base and J lost 1, with 7 bases in between. Per the germline V gene, CDR1 is SEHNR and CDR2 is FQNEAQ (reference sequence). The DNA of the CDR3 is TGTGCCAGCAGCTTAGTCCCGGGGAACACTGAAGCTTTCTTT. It is translated as CASSLVPGNTEAFF.

The CDR3, as DNA: TGTGCCAGCAGTGAATGGAAGGAGGACTATGGCTACACCTTC. Its translation: CASSEWKEDYGYTF. The rearrangement uses TRBV25-1 and TRBJ1-2; D uncertain. CDR3 size: 14 residues. Germline V CDR1 and CDR2: MGHDK, SYGVNS. The ends were cut back, 1 base at V and 3 bases at J, with 9 bases in the middle.

The chain couples TRBV2 to TRBJ1-2; D may be TRBD1 (6 bases). Germline V CDR1 and CDR2: SNHLY, FYNNEI. The CDR3 spans 13 residues. The V end was cut by 7 bases, the J end by 2 bases, with 11 bases between. The chain's CDR3 is CASIRDTNYGYTF. In DNA form, the CDR3 reads TGTGCCAGCATTAGGGACACCAACTATGGCTACACCTTC.

The chain combines TRBV30 with TRBJ2-1; 13 bases agree with TRBD2. The germline CDR1 and CDR2 sequences are GTSNPN and SVGIG (reference sequence). This CDR3 region has 15 residues. V lost 2 bases to trimming and J lost 5 bases; unmatched junction nucleotides: 3. The CDR3 DNA follows: TGTGCCTGGAGTTTGGGGACTAGCGGGGACAATGAGCAGTTCTTC. It encodes CAWSLGTSGDNEQFF. Full variable domain (outside the CDR3, taken from reference TRBV30 and TRBJ2-1): SQTIHQWPATLVQPVGSPLSLECTVEGTSNPNLYWYRQAAGRGLQLLFYSVGIGQISSEVPQNLSASRPQDRQFILSSKKLLLSDSGFYLCAWSLGTSGDNEQFFGPGTRLTVL.

The CDR3 reads CASSPGNRGLNNQPQHF. Here the CDR3 DNA reads TGTGCCAGCAGTCCTGGGAACAGGGGGCTGAACAATCAGCCCCAGCATTTT. The rearrangement links TRBV6-6 to TRBJ1-5; 9 nucleotides align to TRBD1. CDR3 size: 17 residues. With V trimmed by 5 bases and J by 3 bases, 11 bases remained unmatched. CDR1 is MNHNY and CDR2 is SVGAGI in the germline V gene (reference sequence).

J is TRBJ2-3 and V is TRBV9, with TRBD1 matching 8 bases. Germline V gene lookup returns CDR1 SGDLS and CDR2 YYNGEE. The CDR3 runs to 17 residues. The J segment lost 6 bases and the V segment lost 0 bases, leaving 12 bases of the junction unmatched. The CDR3 sequence is CASSVGAQGAFLDTQYF. The CDR3 DNA follows: TGTGCCAGCAGCGTAGGGGCGCAGGGGGCTTTTCTGGATACGCAGTATTTT.

V and J are TRBV5-4 and TRBJ1-6; D gene ambiguous. Trimming took 2 bases from V and 7 from J, leaving 16 bases between them. Germline CDR1 reads SGHNT; CDR2 reads YYREEE (reference sequence). The CDR3 runs 16 residues. CDR3 bases: TGTGCCAGCAGCTTAGATCTAAAAAGGCGGAATTCACCCCTCCACTTT. Its translation is CASSLDLKRRNSPLHF.

This chain joins TRBV5-6 and TRBJ1-2; possible D gene TRBD1, 6 bases. This CDR3 has 14 residues. Germline CDR1 reads SGHDT; CDR2 reads YYEEEE. Trimming left V 4 bases short and J 8 bases short, with 18 bases between. The DNA for the CDR3 is TGTGCCAGCAGCGAGGAACAGGGTTTAACAGGCTACACCTTC. It codes for CASSEEQGLTGYTF.

This clone was seen a single time. V gene TRBV5-1 combines with J gene TRBJ2-1; weak D call: TRBD1 (6 bases). From germline, CDR1 is SGHRS and CDR2 YFSETQ. The V end was cut by 5 bases, the J end by 10 bases, with 19 bases between. The CDR3 spans 14 residues. In DNA form, the CDR3 reads TGCGCCAGCAGGGTACTACAGGGTTTCGAGGAGCAGTTCTTC. Its translation is CASRVLQGFEEQFF.

The chain couples TRBV27 to TRBJ1-4; D not resolved. CDR1 and CDR2 (germline): MNHEY, SMNVEV (reference sequence). The CDR3 contains 15 residues. Between the trimmed V and J ends, which lost 3 bases and 2 bases, there was a span of 10 bases. The CDR3 DNA reads TGTGCCAGCAGTTTGGTCCGAGGGACTAATGAAAAACTGTTTTTT. It specifies CASSLVRGTNEKLFF.

This chain links TRBV3-1 (or the pseudogene TRBV3-2) with TRBJ2-4; D uncertain. The germline V gene encodes CDR1 LGHDT and CDR2 YNNKEL (reference sequence). V lost 6 bases and J lost 4, with 4 bases in between. This CDR3 is built from 11 residues. The chain's CDR3 is CASSQKNIQYF. In DNA form, the CDR3 reads TGTGCCAGCAGTCAGAAAAACATTCAGTACTTC.

This chain links TRBV7-8 with TRBJ2-2; 8 bases fit TRBD1. V shed 4 bases and J 13 bases; nucleotides not matched to a gene: 5. The CDR3 is 12 residues long. The germline CDR1 and CDR2 sequences are SGHVS and FQNEAQ. Written as DNA, the CDR3 is TGTGCCAGCAGCTCTGGACAGGGTGGGCTGTTTTTT. It encodes CASSSGQGGLFF. Using reference TRBV7-8 and TRBJ2-2 for the parts outside the CDR3, the full variable domain is GAGVSQSPRYKVAKRGQDVALRCDPISGHVSLFWYQQALGQGPEFLTYFQNEAQLDKSGLPSDRFFAERPEGSVSTLKIQRTQQEDSAVYLCASSSGQGGLFFGEGSRLTVL.